This passage covers 14 T cell receptor beta chains from one sample sequenced in a study of cytomegalovirus exposure and HLA in healthy donors. The study ran its PCR with 60 Vbeta and 13 Jbeta primers. Sequencing used immunoSEQ multiplex PCR; TCRdb keeps in-frame clones, though not all of them. The sample consists of around 140,000 clones, roughly 79% of them appearing once. The sequenced sample was PBMCs. These TCRs come from a male donor in good health and CMV-seronegative.

The chain joins TRBV11-3 to TRBJ2-1; tentatively, D is TRBD1 (6 bases). The CDR3 runs 15 residues. Germline V CDR1 and CDR2: SGHNT, YENEEA. Trimming removed 5 bases from V and 8 bases from J, with 19 bases in between. In DNA form, the CDR3 reads TGTGCCAGCAGCGTCCGGGACATGGGGAGCGATGAGCAGTTCTTC. It encodes CASSVRDMGSDEQFF.

The V and J genes are TRBV21-1 and TRBJ2-7; TRBD2, the table's D call, lacks a check against the DNA. TRBV21-1 is a recognized pseudogene. The CDR3 spans 15 residues. In nucleotides, the CDR3 is TGTGCCAGCAGCACGTCGCGGAATAACGACTACGAGCAGTACTTC. Protein sequence: CASSTSRNNDYEQYF.

The chain has TRBV5-1 and TRBJ1-4; possibly TRBD1 for D (6 bases). V was clipped by 4 bases and J by 7 bases, with 14 bases between them. The CDR3 totals 14 residues. CDR1 is SGHRS, CDR2 YFSETQ, per germline. CDR3 in DNA: TGCGCCAGCAGCACCAGGGGTGGCGGTGAAAAACTGTTTTTT. As protein: CASSTRGGGEKLFF.

This clone appeared a single time. The V gene is TRBV4-2, the J gene TRBJ2-3; TRBD2 aligns across 10 bases. The junction had 8 bases not matched to a gene; V was cut back by 0 bases and J by 5 bases. This CDR3 is built from 17 residues. Germline V gene data show CDR1 as LGHNA and CDR2 as YNFKEQ. CDR3 DNA: TGTGCCAGCAGCCAAGATCTGGCTAGCGGGGGTGGAGATACGCAGTATTTT. This translates into CASSQDLASGGGDTQYF.

This clone appeared a single time. The sample holds other DNA sequences that translate to the same CDR3. This sequence joins TRBV6-4 and TRBJ2-2; TRBD2 aligns across 10 bases. The V gene's germline CDR1 is MRHNA and CDR2 SNTAGT. This CDR3 region has 14 residues. The V segment lost 5 bases and the J segment 6 bases; nucleotides outside the gene matches: 3. CDR3 region: CASSRTSGSGELFF. The CDR3 bases are TGTGCCAGCAGTCGGACTAGCGGTTCCGGGGAGCTGTTTTTT.

This chain joins TRBV18 and TRBJ1-5, with TRBD1 matching over 11 bases. The CDR3 consists of 16 residues. CDR1 and CDR2 from the germline V gene are KGHSH and LQKENI. V gave up 2 bases and J gave up 7 bases; unmatched junction bases: 7. DNA of the CDR3: TGTGCCAGCTCACCAACGGGACAGGGGGTTGGGCAGCCCCAGCATTTT. This sequence encodes CASSPTGQGVGQPQHF.

J is TRBJ2-2 and V is TRBV12-5; a possible D gene is TRBD1 (6 bases). The germline V gene has CDR1 LGHNT and CDR2 FRNRAP. V gave up 7 bases and J gave up 1 base, with 13 bases separating them. The CDR3 extends over 15 amino acids. Here the CDR3 reads CASAWKGVNTGELFF. The CDR3 nucleotides are TGTGCTAGTGCTTGGAAGGGGGTGAACACCGGGGAGCTGTTTTTT.

The chain joins TRBV6-5 to TRBJ1-6; possible D gene TRBD1, 5 bases. Deletions cut 6 bases from V and 8 bases from J, with 11 bases between. The CDR3 covers 13 residues. Germline lookup yields CDR1 MNHEY and CDR2 SVGAGI. The CDR3 spells CASRQGGHSPLHF. As DNA, the CDR3 is TGTGCCAGCAGGCAGGGTGGGCATTCACCCCTCCACTTT.

The rearrangement joins TRBV7-8 to TRBJ1-5; 9 bases are a match to TRBD1. This CDR3 comprises 15 residues. Losses at the gene ends were 6 bases for V and 7 bases for J; bases not matched to a gene: 10. Looked up from germline, CDR1 is SGHVS and CDR2 is FQNEAQ. This CDR3 is CASRKGTGKNQPQHF. The CDR3 bases are TGTGCCAGCAGAAAAGGGACAGGGAAAAACCAGCCCCAGCATTTT.

V and J are TRBV7-2 and TRBJ2-5, with D hard to call. The CDR3 totals 13 residues. V shed 1 base and J shed 5 bases, with 8 bases lying between them. Germline V gives CDR1 SGHTA, CDR2 FQGNSA. Here the CDR3 reads CASSLGSRETQYF. For the CDR3, the DNA is TGTGCCAGCAGCTTAGGGTCCAGGGAGACCCAGTACTTC.

This chain uses TRBV15 with TRBJ2-2; 10 bases match TRBD1. This CDR3 contains 15 residues. Losses at the gene ends were 1 base for V and 5 bases for J; bases not matched to a gene: 1. CDR1 is LNHNV, CDR2 YYDKDF, per germline (reference sequence). The CDR3 DNA reads as TGTGCCACCAGCAGAGCGGGACAGGGGACCGGGGAGCTGTTTTTT. Encoded protein: CATSRAGQGTGELFF.

The chain carries TRBV27 and TRBJ2-3; no firm D call. In germline, CDR1 is MNHEY, CDR2 SMNVEV (reference sequence). The V end was cut by 5 bases, the J end by 2 bases, with 11 bases between. The CDR3 contains 14 residues. For the CDR3, the DNA is TGTGCCAGCAGTCTTACAGAAGCCACAGATACGCAGTATTTT. Translating it yields CASSLTEATDTQYF.

The V call is TRBV30, the J call TRBJ1-5; no clear D gene. Germline-derived CDR1 and CDR2 are GTSNPN and SVGIG (reference sequence). V was pared by 3 bases and J by 7 bases, with 16 bases between. CDR3 length equals 14 residues. Here the CDR3 reads CAWSPTAGGQPQHF. The CDR3 DNA follows: TGTGCCTGGAGCCCAACCGCGGGCGGACAGCCCCAGCATTTT.

This clone showed up just once. The chain combines TRBV5-4 with TRBJ2-7; TRBD1 matches at 9 bases. Germline loops: CDR1 SGHNT, CDR2 YYREEE (reference sequence). CDR3 length equals 13 residues. Germline trimming cut 4 bases from V and 5 bases from J; bases unmatched to any gene: 4. CDR3 nucleotide sequence: TGTGCCAGCAGCCGACAGGGGGTTCACGAGCAGTACTTC. Amino acids: CASSRQGVHEQYF.